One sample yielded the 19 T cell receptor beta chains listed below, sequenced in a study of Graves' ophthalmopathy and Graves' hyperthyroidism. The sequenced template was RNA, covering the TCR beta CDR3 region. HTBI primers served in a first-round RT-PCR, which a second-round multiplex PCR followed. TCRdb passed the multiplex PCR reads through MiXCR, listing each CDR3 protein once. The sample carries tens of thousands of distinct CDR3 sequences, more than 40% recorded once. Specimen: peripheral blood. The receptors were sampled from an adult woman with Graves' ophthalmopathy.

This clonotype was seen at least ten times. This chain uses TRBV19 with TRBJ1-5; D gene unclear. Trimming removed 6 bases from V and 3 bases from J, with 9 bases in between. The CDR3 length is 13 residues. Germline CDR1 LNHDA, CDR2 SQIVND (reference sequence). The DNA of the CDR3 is TGTGCCAGTAGGTCGGAGGACAATCAGCCCCAGCATTTT. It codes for CASRSEDNQPQHF. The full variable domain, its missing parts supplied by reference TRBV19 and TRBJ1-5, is DGGITQSPKYLFRKEGQNVTLSCEQNLNHDAMYWYRQDPGQGLRLIYYSQIVNDFQKGDIAEGYSVSREKKESFPLTVTSAQKNPTAFYLCASRSEDNQPQHFGDGTRLSIL.

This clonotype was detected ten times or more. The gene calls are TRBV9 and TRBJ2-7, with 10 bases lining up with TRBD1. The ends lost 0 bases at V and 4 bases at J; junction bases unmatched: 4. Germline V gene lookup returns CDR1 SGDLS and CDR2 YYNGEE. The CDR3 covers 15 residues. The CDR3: CASSVGDRGLYEQYF. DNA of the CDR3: TGTGCCAGCAGCGTAGGGGACAGGGGACTATACGAGCAGTACTTC.

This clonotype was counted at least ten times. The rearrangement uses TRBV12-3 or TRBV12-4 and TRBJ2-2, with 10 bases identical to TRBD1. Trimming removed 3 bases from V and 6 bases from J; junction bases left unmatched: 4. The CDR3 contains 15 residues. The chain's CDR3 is CASSFRDRGAGELFF. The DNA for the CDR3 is TGTGCCAGCAGTTTTAGGGACAGGGGAGCCGGGGAGCTGTTTTTT.

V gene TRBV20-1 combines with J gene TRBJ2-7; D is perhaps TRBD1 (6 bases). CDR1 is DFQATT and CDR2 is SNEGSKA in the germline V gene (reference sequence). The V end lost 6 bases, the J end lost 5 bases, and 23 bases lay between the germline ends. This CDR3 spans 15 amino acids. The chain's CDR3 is CSAKTGTRASDEQYF. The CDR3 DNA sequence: TGCAGTGCAAAAACAGGGACCCGGGCAAGCGACGAGCAGTACTTC.

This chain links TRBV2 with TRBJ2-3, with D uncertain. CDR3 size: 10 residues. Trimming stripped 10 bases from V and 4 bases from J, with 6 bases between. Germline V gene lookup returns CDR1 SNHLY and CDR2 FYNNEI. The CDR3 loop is CATESDTQYF. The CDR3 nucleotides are TGTGCCACCGAGTCAGATACGCAGTATTTT.

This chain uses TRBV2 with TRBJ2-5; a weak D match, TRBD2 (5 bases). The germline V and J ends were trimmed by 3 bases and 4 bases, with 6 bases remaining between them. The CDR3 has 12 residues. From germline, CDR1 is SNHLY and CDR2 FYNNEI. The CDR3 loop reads CASSDRGETQYF. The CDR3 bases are TGTGCCAGCAGTGATCGGGGAGAGACCCAGTACTTC.

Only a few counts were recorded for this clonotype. This CDR3 reads CASSLTGEKGYTF. DNA of the CDR3: TGTGCCAGCAGCTTGACAGGGGAGAAGGGCTACACCTTC. The chain joins TRBV7-2 to TRBJ1-2, with 8 bases lining up with TRBD1. J lost 8 bases, V lost 3 bases, and 5 bases had no gene match. This CDR3 contains 13 residues. CDR1 is SGHTA and CDR2 is FQGNSA in the germline V gene.

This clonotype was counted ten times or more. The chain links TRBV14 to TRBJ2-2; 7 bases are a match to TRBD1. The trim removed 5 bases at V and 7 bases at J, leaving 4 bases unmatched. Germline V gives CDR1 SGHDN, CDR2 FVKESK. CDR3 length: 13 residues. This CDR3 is CASSVQGIGELFF. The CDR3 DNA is TGTGCCAGCAGCGTACAGGGGATCGGGGAGCTGTTTTTT.

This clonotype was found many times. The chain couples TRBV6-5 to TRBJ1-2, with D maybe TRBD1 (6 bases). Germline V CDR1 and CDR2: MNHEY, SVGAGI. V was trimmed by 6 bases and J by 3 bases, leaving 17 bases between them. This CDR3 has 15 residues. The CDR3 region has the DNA TGTGCCAGCAGCCCAAACAGGGTAGTTCACTATGGCTACACCTTC. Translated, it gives CASSPNRVVHYGYTF.

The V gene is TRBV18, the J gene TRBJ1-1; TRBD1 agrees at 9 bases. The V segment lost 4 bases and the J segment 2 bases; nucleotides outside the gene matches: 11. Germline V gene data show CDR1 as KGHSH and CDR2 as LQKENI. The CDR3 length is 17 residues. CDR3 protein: CASSRASGTGLNTEAFF. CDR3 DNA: TGTGCCAGCTCACGTGCCTCCGGGACAGGGCTTAACACTGAAGCTTTCTTT.

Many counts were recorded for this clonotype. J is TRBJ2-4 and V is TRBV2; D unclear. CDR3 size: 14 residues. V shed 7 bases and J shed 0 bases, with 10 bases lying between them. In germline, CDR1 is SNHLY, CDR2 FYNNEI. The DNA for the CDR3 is TGTGCCAGCATTAGAGAAGTAGCCAAAAACATTCAGTACTTC. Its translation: CASIREVAKNIQYF.

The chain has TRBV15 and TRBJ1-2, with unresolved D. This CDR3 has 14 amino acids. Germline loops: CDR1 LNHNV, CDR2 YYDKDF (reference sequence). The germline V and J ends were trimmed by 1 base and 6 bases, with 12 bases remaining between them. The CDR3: CATSRGSTGNGYTF. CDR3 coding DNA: TGTGCCACCAGCAGAGGATCGACGGGGAATGGCTACACCTTC.

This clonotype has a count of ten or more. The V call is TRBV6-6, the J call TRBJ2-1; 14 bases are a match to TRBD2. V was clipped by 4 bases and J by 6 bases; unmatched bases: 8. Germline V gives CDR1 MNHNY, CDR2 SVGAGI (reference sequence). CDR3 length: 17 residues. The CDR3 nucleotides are TGTGCCAGCAGTTTGGCCGGAGGGACTAGCGGGGGCAATGAGCAGTTCTTC. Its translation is CASSLAGGTSGGNEQFF.

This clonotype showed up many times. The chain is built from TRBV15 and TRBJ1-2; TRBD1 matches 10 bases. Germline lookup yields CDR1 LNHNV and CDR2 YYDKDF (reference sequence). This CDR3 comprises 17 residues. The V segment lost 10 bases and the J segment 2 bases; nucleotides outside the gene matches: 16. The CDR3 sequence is CASRAGQGEGGNYGYTF. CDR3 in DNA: TGTGCCAGCCGAGCCGGACAGGGGGAAGGGGGGAACTATGGCTACACCTTC. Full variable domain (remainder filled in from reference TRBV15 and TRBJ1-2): DAMVIQNPRYQVTQFGKPVTLSCSQTLNHNVMYWYQQKSSQAPKLLFHYYDKDFNNEADTPDNFQSRRPNTSFCFLDIRSPGLGDTAMYLCASRAGQGEGGNYGYTFGSGTRLTVV.

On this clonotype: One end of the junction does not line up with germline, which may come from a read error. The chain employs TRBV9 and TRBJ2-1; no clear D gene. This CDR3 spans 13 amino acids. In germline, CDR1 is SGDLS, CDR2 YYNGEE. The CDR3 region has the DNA TGTGCCAGCCGCCCCGCCGCGTGGAATGAGCGGTTCTTC. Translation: CASRPAAWNERFF. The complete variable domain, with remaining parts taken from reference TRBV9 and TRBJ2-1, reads DSGVTQTPKHLITATGQRVTLRCSPRSGDLSVYWYQQSLDQGLQFLIQYYNGEERAKGNILERFSAQQFPDLHSELNLSSLELGDSALYFCASRPAAWNERFFGPGTRLTVL.

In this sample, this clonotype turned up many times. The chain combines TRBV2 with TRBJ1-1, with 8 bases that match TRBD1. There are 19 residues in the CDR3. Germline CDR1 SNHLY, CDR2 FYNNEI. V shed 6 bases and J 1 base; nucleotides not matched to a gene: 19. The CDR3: CASRIFLRSLGTGNTEAFF. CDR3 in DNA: TGTGCCAGCAGAATTTTTTTACGTTCCCTCGGGACAGGGAACACTGAAGCTTTCTTT.

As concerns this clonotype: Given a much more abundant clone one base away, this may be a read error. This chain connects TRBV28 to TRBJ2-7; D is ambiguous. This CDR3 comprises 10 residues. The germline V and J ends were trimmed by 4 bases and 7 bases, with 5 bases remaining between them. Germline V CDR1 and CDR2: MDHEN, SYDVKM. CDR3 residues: CASSSSEQYF. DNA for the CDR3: TGTGCCAGCAGTTCGAGTGAGCAGTACTTC.

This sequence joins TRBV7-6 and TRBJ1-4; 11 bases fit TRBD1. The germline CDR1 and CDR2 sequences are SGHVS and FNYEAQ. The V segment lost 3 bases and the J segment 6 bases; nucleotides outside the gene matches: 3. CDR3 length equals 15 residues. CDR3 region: CASSFGTGGDEKLFF. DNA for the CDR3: TGTGCCAGCAGCTTTGGGACAGGGGGGGATGAAAAACTGTTTTTT.

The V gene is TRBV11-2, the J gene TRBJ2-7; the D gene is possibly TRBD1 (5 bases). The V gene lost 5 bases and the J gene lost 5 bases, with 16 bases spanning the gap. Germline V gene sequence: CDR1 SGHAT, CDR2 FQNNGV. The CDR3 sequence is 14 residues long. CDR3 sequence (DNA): TGTGCCAGCAGCGCTGATGGAGACAGAGACGAGCAGTACTTC. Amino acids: CASSADGDRDEQYF.